This T cell receptor beta chain comes out of a study of human T cells and chemical hapten exposure (dated by TCRdb to the early 2020s). Notes on the research overall: The libraries were sequenced as a pool, and the TCR yield per sample differed mostly because of small variations in library volumes within the pool. This study followed changes in the peripheral blood TCR repertoire in vivo during primary and secondary sensitization of alopecia patients to the hapten diphenylcyclopropenone (DPC). Each blood RNA sample was used to sequence both TCR alpha and TCR beta chains.

About this clonotype: Its antigen remains undetermined. No base qualities exist here, and no much larger clone lies one base off it.

Explained via the paper, the time point label denotes: healthy volunteer bleed at 2 weeks. Unfractionated whole blood was collected in Tempus Blood RNA tubes, and total RNA was extracted from that blood. As TCR sequencing controls, about 5 healthy volunteers were used, with blood taken at day 0, 2 weeks and 6 weeks. Broad study findings and their caveats: No change with DPC sensitization was found in the number of TCRs above 1 in 1000 frequency, and no evidence of global repertoire structure alterations was found. Repeated subsampling changed both the strength of the expansion versus patch-test correlation and the threshold at which the correlation became significant.

The library was obtained by RACE. These reads were obtained on a NextSeq 500. During library preparation, unique molecular identifiers were attached to individual cDNA molecules so that TCRs could be counted in a quantitative, reproducible way. The original methods were these. Samples had a median of about 96,000 TCRs, with a range from 23,224 to 690,600. The Decombinator software suite was used to annotate V, J and CDR3 in the TCR reads. For PS versus PT1 abundance plots, all samples were subsampled to the same number of TCRs (28,000). Expanded TCRs were defined as absent before sensitization and observed at least eight times at the 2-week time point. The raw public data were reprocessed by TCRdb itself: fastp quality trimming at Q25, MiXCR clonotype calling, in-frame beta chains only. One record per CDR3 amino acid sequence lists the most common genes and DNA. Clone size and V and J calls follow TCRdb, not the original study. This sample lists tens of thousands of distinct CDR3 sequences; 7.4% were detected once. Almost 10% of the sample is held by the ten biggest clonotypes.

V is pared back by 2 bases and J by 3 bases, with 14 bases lying between the germline termini. CDR1 and CDR2 are read off the germline V gene (reference sequence) as MNHEY and SMNVEV. The CDR3 starts with the cysteine, ends with the phenylalanine, and has 15 residues. Only the CDR3 region is kept as DNA, spanning 45 bases read in frame from base 1. The rearranged chain carries TRBV27 and TRBJ2-7; the D region possibly corresponds to TRBD1 (6 bases align). Sequenced material: whole blood. The clonotype was recovered from a human donor in good health. Some clones in this sample may be carry-over from other donors' samples. The CDR3 reads CASSLAQTGDYEQYF. DNA sequence: TGTGCCAGCAGTTTAGCCCAGACAGGAGACTACGAGCAGTACTTC.